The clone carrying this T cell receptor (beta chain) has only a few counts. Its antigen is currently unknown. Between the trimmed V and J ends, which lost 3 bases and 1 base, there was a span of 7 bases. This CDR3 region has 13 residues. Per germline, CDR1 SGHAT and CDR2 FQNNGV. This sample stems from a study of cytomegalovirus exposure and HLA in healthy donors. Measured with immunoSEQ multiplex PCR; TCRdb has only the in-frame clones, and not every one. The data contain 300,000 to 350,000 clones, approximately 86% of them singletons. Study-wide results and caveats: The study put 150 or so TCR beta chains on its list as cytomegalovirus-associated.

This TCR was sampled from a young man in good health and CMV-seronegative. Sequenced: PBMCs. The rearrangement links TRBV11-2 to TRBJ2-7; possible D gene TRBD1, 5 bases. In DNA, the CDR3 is TGTGCCAGCAGCTTGACAGCTTCCTACGAGCAGTACTTC. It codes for CASSLTASYEQYF.